This TCR beta chain was profiled in a study of vaccination effects on CD4 cells after COVID-19. As for the study in general: Cultures used more than 1.5 million PBMC per well, 9.5 to 10 IU/ml IL-2 and about 10 ug/ml peptides. The study's findings and limits: The study found that only 1 of 255 vaccine-induced clones from healthy vaccinees cross-reacted with common cold coronaviruses. The authors studied few convalescent patients and collected no early post-infection timepoints.

About this clone: The antigen is undetermined.

Sequencing used immunoSEQ multiplex PCR; TCRdb keeps in-frame clones, though not all of them. The data hold around 47,000 clones, with approximately 72% observed a single time. The CDR3 runs to 16 residues. CDR1 is SGHRS, CDR2 YFSETQ, per germline. The ends lost 2 bases at V and 2 bases at J; junction bases unmatched: 9. Around day 10 of culture, CD4+ T cells were separated out. Participants were vaccinated with two doses of either the BNT162b2 or mRNA-1273 vaccine. Cells had half their medium changed to IL-2 medium on days 3 and 7. The clonotype was recovered from a human donor who received a COVID-19 vaccine. The sequencing here drew on CD4+ T cells from PBMCs cultured without peptide, taken after COVID-19 vaccination. J is TRBJ2-7 and V is TRBV5-1; 8 positions match TRBD2. The CDR3 loop reads CASSLGLARATYEQYF. The CDR3 bases are TGCGCCAGCAGCTTAGGACTAGCTCGGGCTACCTACGAGCAGTACTTC.